A single T cell receptor beta chain is shown here with its context. What it binds is unknown. These data originate in a study of tumor-infiltrating lymphocytes in glioblastoma multiforme. Study results and caveats: Just one glioblastoma patient contributed to the TCR-mutation comparison. T cells were not sorted into functional subsets. RNA-based TCR sequencing may distort clone frequencies, since cells carry unequal TCR transcript numbers.

Multiple V-beta primers and a C-beta primer amplified TCRB from RNA. No unique molecular identifiers were described for these TCRB libraries. TCRdb re-called the multiplex PCR reads through MiXCR, storing one row per CDR3 protein. The table has about 32,000 distinct CDR3 sequences, 60% to 65% seen once. V was shortened by 6 bases and J by 0 bases, with 19 bases between the two germline ends. Germline V CDR1 and CDR2: DFQATT, SNEGSKA (reference sequence). This CDR3 is 16 amino acids long. The chain employs TRBV20-1 and TRBJ2-3, with D maybe TRBD2 (6 bases). Sequencing was carried out using brain tumor tissue. The sequence derives from a male donor with glioblastoma. CDR3 sequence: CSADGSSGSSTDTQYF. In DNA, the CDR3 is TGCAGTGCCGACGGATCATCCGGGAGTAGCACAGATACGCAGTATTTT.